This T cell receptor (beta chain) stems from a study of blood T cell repertoires in COVID-19. Overall study: Donors in the United States, Italy and Spain gave samples during acute or convalescent COVID-19. T cells, B-cell-depleted T cells, or PBMCs supplied cDNA or gDNA.

The CDR3 runs to 13 residues. Trimming shortened V by 0 bases and J by 7 bases, and 11 bases separated the two germline ends. Germline assignment: CDR1 SGHKS and CDR2 YYEKEE (reference sequence). During active infection, Seattle patients enrolled and were then monitored through disease. Original methodology: The authors estimated nucleated cell counts from reference gene primer amplification. Repertoires were generated with immunoSEQ multiplex PCR, while TCRdb's copy carries only in-frame clones and drops some. Clonal size and the V and J genes are those of that table, whereas D and trimming came from the DNA. The repertoire includes tens of thousands of clones, approximately 80% of them detected once, and 10% sits in the top ten.

This clonotype originated in a man aged 50 to 59 with COVID-19, enrolled during active disease. The specimen sequenced was peripheral blood. The chain links TRBV5-5 to TRBJ2-7; no definite D call. The CDR3 nucleotides are TGTGCCAGCAGCTTGGAAGCCGAGAGGGAGCAGTACTTC. Protein sequence: CASSLEAEREQYF.